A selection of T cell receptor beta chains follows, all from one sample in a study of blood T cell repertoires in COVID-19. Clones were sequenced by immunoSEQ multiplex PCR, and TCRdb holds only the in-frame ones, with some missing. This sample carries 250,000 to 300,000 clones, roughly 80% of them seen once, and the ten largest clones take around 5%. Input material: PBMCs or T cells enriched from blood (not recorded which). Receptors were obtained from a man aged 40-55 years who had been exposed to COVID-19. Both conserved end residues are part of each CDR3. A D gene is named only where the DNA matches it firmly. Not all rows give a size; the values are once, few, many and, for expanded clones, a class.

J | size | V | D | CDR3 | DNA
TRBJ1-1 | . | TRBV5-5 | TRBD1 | CASSPPGQGAREAFF | TGTGCCAGCAGCCCCCCTGGACAGGGTGCCAGAGAAGCTTTCTTT
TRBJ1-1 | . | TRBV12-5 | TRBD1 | CASARDRATEAFF | TGTGCTAGTGCTAGGGACAGGGCGACTGAAGCTTTCTTT
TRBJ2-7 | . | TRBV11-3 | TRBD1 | CASSLVSWDSRTYEQYF | TGTGCCAGCAGCTTAGTGAGTTGGGACAGTCGAACCTACGAGCAGTACTTC
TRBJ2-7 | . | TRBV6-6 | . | CASSLRDLNYEQYF | TGTGCCAGCAGTTTACGGGACTTAAACTACGAGCAGTACTTC
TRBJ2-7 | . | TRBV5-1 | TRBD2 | CASSLAGTSTYEQYF | TGCGCCAGCAGCTTGGCCGGGACTAGCACCTACGAGCAGTACTTC
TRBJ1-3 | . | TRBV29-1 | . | CSGRGGSSSGNTIYF | TGCAGCGGGAGGGGGGGGAGTAGTTCTGGAAACACCATATATTTT
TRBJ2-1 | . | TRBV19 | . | CATTPLAGPEQFF | TGTGCCACCACACCTCTAGCTGGGCCTGAGCAGTTCTTC
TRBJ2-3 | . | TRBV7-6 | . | CASSLGSGISTDTQYF | TGTGCCAGCAGCTTAGGATCGGGAATCTCCACAGATACGCAGTATTTT
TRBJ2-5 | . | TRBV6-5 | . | CASSYSGHSEETQYF | TGTGCCAGCAGTTACTCCGGACACTCGGAAGAGACCCAGTACTTC
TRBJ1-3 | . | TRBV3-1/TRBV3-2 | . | CASSRGPGNTIYF | TGTGCCAGCAGCCGGGGGCCGGGAAACACCATATATTTT
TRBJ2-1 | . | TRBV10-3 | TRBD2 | CATSQGLENNEQFF | TGTGCCACCTCTCAGGGACTAGAGAACAATGAGCAGTTCTTC
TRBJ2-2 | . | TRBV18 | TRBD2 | CASSPGFPGLAFSGELFF | TGTGCCAGCTCACCAGGGTTTCCGGGACTAGCCTTCTCCGGGGAGCTGTTTTTT
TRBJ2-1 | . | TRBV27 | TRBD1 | CASSHQYRDSESGEQFF | TGTGCCAGCAGTCACCAATACCGGGACAGCGAGAGCGGTGAGCAGTTCTTC
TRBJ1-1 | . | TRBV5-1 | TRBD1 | CASTIPGTGKEAFF | TGCGCCAGCACCATTCCCGGGACAGGGAAAGAAGCTTTCTTT
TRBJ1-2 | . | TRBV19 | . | CASSLYYGYTF | TGTGCCAGTAGTCTGTACTATGGCTACACCTTC
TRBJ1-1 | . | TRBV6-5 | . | CASSYSRQNTEAFF | TGTGCCAGCAGTTACTCCCGACAGAACACTGAAGCTTTCTTT
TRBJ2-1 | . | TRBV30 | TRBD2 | CAWIPSGLYEQFF | TGTGCCTGGATCCCTAGCGGGCTGTATGAGCAGTTCTTC
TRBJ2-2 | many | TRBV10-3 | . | CAITRSRNGELFF | TGTGCCATCACCCGGTCGAGGAACGGGGAGCTGTTTTTT
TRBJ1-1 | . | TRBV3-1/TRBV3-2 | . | CASSQERSGIAEAFF | TGTGCCAGCAGCCAAGAGAGATCAGGGATAGCTGAAGCTTTCTTT
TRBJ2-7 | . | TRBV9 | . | CASSPTGSNYEQYF | TGTGCCAGCAGCCCCACGGGGTCGAACTACGAGCAGTACTTC
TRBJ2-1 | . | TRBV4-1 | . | CASSQLLGNEQFF | TGCGCCAGCAGCCAACTTCTAGGCAATGAGCAGTTCTTC
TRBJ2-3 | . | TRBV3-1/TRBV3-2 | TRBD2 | CASSQAPLASGRGFPQYF | TGTGCCAGCAGCCAAGCCCCCTTAGCTAGCGGGAGGGGTTTCCCGCAGTATTTT
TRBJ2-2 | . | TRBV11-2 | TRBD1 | CASSRTGTGELFF | TGTGCCAGCAGCCGGACAGGCACCGGGGAGCTGTTTTTT
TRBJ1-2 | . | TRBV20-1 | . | CSASWRIYGYTF | TGCAGTGCTAGTTGGAGGATCTATGGCTACACCTTC
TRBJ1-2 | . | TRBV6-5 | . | CASSYTGRIYGYTF | TGTGCCAGCAGTTACACAGGGCGAATATATGGCTACACCTTC
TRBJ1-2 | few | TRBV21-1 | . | CASSFGSKDGYTF | TGTGCCAGCAGCTTCGGGTCTAAGGATGGCTACACCTTC
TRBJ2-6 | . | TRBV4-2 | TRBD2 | CASSQERGAGGLGANVLTF | TGTGCCAGCAGCCAAGAGCGCGGAGCGGGAGGACTTGGGGCCAACGTCCTGACTTTC
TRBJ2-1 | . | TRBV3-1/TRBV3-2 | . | CASSSQNNEQFF | TGTGCCAGCAGCTCCCAAAACAATGAGCAGTTCTTC
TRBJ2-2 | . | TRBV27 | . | CASSPGDTGELFF | TGTGCCAGCAGTCCGGGAGACACCGGGGAGCTGTTTTTT
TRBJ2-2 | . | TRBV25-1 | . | CASRDRHVGELFF | TGTGCCAGCAGGGACAGACACGTCGGGGAGCTGTTTTTT
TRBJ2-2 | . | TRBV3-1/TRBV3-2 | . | CASSQWIGSSGELFF | TGTGCCAGCAGCCAATGGATCGGGAGTTCCGGGGAGCTGTTTTTT
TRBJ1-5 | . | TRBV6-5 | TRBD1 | CASSWDRRGNQPQHF | TGTGCCAGCAGTTGGGACAGGAGGGGCAATCAGCCCCAGCATTTT
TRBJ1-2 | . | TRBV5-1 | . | CASSSGRVYGYTF | TGCGCCAGCAGCTCTGGGAGGGTCTATGGCTACACCTTC
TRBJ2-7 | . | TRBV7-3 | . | CASSLMGGTYEQYF | TGTGCCAGCAGCTTAATGGGAGGAACCTACGAGCAGTACTTC
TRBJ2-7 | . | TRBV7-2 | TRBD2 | CASSSTSGRIHEQYF | TGTGCCAGCAGCTCAACTAGCGGGAGAATCCACGAGCAGTACTTC
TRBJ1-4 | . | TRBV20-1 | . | CSASRGKLFF | TGCAGTGCTAGTAGGGGAAAACTGTTTTTT
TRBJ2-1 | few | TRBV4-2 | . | CASSQESFGGGRVNEQFF | TGTGCCAGCAGCCAAGAGTCATTCGGGGGCGGGAGAGTCAATGAGCAGTTCTTC
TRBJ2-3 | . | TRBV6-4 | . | CASFEDTITYTDTQYF | TGTGCCAGCTTTGAGGACACGATTACTTACACAGATACGCAGTATTTT
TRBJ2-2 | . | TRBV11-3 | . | CASSNPRYGELFF | TGTGCCAGCAGCAACCCCCGCTACGGGGAGCTGTTTTTT
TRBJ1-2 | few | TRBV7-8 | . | CASSLSRGQQGYTF | TGTGCCAGCAGCCTCTCCCGGGGACAACAAGGCTACACCTTC
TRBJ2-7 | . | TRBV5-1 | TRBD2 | CASSWTSGSYEQYF | TGCGCCAGCAGCTGGACTAGCGGGAGTTACGAGCAGTACTTC
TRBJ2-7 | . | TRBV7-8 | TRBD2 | CASSSGLAGAGSYEQYF | TGTGCCAGCAGCTCTGGACTAGCGGGAGCAGGGTCCTACGAGCAGTACTTC
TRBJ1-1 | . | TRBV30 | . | CACRANTEAFF | TGTGCCTGCAGGGCGAACACTGAAGCTTTCTTT
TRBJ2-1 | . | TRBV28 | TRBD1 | CASRTGQGGNNEQFF | TGTGCCAGCAGGACGGGACAGGGGGGCAACAATGAGCAGTTCTTC
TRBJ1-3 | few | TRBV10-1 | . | CASSKGDSGNTIYF | TGCGCCAGCAGTAAAGGGGACTCTGGAAACACCATATATTTT